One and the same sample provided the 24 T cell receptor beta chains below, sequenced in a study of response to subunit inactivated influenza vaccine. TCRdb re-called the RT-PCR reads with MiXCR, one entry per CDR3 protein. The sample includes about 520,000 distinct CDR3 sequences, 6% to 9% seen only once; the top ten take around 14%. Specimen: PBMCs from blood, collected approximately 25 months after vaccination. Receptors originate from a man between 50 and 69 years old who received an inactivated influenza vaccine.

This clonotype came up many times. As DNA, the CDR3 is TGCAGGGGTGGGCCGCCGGGTCACACAGATACGCAGTATTTT. This sequence encodes CRGGPPGHTDTQYF. V usage is TRBV20-1 and J usage is TRBJ2-3; no clear D. Germline CDR1 is DFQATT and CDR2 is SNEGSKA (reference sequence). The CDR3 length is 14 residues.

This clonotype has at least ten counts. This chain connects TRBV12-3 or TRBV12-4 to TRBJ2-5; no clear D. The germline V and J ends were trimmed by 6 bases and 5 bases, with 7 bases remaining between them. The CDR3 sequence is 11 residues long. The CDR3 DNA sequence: TGTGCCAGCAGCGAACGGGAGACCCAGTACTTC. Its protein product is CASSERETQYF.

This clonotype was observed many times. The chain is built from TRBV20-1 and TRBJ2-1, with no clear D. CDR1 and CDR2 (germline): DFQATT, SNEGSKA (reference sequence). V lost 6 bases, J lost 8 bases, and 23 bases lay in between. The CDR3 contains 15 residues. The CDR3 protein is CSAPKRAEASYEQFF. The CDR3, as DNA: TGCAGTGCCCCAAAACGGGCTGAAGCATCGTATGAGCAGTTCTTC.

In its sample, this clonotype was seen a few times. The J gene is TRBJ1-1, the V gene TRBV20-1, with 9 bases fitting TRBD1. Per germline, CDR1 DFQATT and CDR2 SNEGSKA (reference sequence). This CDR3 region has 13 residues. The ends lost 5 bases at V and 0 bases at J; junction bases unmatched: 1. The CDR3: CSAGDRVNTEAFF. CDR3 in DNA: TGCAGTGCTGGGGACAGGGTGAACACTGAAGCTTTCTTT.

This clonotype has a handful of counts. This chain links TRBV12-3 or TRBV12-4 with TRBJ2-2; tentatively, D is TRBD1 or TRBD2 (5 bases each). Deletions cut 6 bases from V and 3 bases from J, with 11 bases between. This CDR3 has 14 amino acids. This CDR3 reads CASRPLGDTGELFF. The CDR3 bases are TGTGCCAGCAGGCCTTTGGGGGACACCGGGGAGCTGTTTTTT.

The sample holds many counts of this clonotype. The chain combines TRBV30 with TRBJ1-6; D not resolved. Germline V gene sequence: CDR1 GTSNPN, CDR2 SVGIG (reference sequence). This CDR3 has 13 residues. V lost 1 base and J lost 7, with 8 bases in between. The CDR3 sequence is CAWSAGINSPLHF. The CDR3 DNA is TGTGCCTGGAGTGCCGGGATCAATTCACCCCTCCACTTT.

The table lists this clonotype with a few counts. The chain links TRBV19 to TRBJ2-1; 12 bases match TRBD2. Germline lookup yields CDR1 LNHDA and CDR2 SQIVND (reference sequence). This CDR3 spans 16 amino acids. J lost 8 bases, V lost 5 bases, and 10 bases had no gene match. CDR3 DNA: TGTGCCAGTAGTGCCTGGGCTAGCGGGGGGGTCGATGAGCAGTTCTTC. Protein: CASSAWASGGVDEQFF.

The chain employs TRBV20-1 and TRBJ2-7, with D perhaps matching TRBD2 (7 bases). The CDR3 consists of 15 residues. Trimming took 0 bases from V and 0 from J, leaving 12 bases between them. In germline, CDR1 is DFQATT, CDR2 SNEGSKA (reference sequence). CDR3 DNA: TGCAGTGCTAGAGATGGGGGGGGGCACTCCTACGAGCAGTACTTC. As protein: CSARDGGGHSYEQYF.

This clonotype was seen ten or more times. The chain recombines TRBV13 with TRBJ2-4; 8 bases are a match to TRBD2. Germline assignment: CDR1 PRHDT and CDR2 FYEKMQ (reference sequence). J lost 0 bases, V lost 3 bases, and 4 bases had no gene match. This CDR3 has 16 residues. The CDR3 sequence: CASSFRGGEAKNIQYF. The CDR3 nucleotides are TGTGCCAGCAGCTTTCGGGGGGGAGAAGCCAAAAACATTCAGTACTTC. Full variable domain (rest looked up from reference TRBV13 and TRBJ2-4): AAGVIQSPRHLIKEKRETATLKCYPIPRHDTVYWYQQGPGQDPQFLISFYEKMQSDKGSIPDRFSAQQFSDYHSELNMSSLELGDSALYFCASSFRGGEAKNIQYFGAGTRLSVL.

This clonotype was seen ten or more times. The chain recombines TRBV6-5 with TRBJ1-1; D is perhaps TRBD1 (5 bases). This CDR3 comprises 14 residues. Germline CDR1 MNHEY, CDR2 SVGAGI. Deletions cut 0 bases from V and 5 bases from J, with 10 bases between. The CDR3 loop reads CASSYSGVGTEAFF. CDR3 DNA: TGTGCCAGCAGTTACTCGGGGGTCGGGACTGAAGCTTTCTTT.

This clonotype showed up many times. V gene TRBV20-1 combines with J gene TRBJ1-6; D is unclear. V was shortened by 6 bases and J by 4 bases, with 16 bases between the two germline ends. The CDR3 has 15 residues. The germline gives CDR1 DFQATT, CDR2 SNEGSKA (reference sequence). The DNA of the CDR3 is TGCAGTGCCCTCCCCCCTGGCGGGTATAATTCACCCCTCCACTTT. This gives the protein CSALPPGGYNSPLHF.

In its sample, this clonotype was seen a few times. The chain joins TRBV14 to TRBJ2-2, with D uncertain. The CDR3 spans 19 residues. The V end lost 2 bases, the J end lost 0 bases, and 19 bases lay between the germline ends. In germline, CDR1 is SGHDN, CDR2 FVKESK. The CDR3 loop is CASSQSSRISFANTGELFF. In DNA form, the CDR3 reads TGTGCCAGCAGCCAATCGAGCAGGATCTCCTTTGCGAACACCGGGGAGCTGTTTTTT.

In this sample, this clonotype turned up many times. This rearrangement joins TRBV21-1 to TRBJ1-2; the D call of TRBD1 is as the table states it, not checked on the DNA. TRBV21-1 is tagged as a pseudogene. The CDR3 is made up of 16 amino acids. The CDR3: CASSKKGTGPNYGYTF. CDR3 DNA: TGTGCCAGCAGCAAAAAGGGGACGGGGCCTAACTATGGCTACACCTTC.

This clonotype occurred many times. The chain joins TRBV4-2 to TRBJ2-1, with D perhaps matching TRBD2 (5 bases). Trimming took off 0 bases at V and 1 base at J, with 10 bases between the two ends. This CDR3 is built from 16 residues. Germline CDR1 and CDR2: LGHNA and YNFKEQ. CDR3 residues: CASSQDRSGSYNEQFF. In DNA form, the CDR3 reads TGTGCCAGCAGCCAAGATCGAAGCGGTTCCTACAATGAGCAGTTCTTC.

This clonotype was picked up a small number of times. This chain's CDR3 is CASSSEGFSYEQYF. CDR3 coding DNA: TGCGCCAGCAGCTCTGAGGGGTTCTCCTACGAGCAGTACTTC. The chain is built from TRBV5-1 and TRBJ2-7; D may match TRBD1 or TRBD2 (5 bases each). The CDR3 is made up of 14 amino acids. The germline gives CDR1 SGHRS, CDR2 YFSETQ. With 3 bases removed from V and 0 bases from J, the gap between germline ends came to 10 bases.

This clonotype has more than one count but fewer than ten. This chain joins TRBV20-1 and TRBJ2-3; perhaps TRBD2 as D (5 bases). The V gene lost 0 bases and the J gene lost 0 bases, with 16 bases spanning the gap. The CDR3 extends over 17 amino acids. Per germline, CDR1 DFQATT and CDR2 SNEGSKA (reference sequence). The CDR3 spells CSARDRPRVSSTDTQYF. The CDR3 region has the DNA TGCAGTGCTAGAGATCGACCGCGGGTCAGTAGCACAGATACGCAGTATTTT.

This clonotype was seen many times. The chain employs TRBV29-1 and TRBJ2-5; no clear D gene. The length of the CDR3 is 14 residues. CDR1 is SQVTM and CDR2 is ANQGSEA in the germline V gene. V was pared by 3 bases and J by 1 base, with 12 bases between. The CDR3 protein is CSVDLLLPQETQYF. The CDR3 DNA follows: TGCAGCGTTGACTTACTGCTACCCCAAGAGACCCAGTACTTC.

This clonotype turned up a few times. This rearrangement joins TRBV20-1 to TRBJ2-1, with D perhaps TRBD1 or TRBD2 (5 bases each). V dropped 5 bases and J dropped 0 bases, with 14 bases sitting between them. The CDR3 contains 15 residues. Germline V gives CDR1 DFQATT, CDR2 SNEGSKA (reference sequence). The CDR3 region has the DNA TGCAGTGCTGTGACCGGGACCTCCTCCTACAATGAGCAGTTCTTC. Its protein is CSAVTGTSSYNEQFF.

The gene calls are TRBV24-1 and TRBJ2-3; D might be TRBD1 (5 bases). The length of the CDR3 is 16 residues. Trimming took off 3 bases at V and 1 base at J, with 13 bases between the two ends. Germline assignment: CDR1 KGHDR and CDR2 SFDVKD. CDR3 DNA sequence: TGTGCCACCAGTGATACCAGGGAAATCGGCACAGATACGCAGTATTTT. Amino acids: CATSDTREIGTDTQYF.

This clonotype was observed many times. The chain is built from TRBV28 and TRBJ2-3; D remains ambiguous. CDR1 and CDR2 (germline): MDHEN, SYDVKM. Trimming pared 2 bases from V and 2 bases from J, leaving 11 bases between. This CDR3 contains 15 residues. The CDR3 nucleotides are TGTGCCAGCAGTTTAACCCCGGTGGACACAGATACGCAGTATTTT. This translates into CASSLTPVDTDTQYF.

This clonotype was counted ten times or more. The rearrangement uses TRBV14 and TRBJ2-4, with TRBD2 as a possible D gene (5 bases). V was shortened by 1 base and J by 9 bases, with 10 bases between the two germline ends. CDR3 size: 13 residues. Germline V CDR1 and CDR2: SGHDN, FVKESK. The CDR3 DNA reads TGTGCCAGCAGCCAAGCAGAGGGTATCATTCAGTACTTC. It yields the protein CASSQAEGIIQYF.

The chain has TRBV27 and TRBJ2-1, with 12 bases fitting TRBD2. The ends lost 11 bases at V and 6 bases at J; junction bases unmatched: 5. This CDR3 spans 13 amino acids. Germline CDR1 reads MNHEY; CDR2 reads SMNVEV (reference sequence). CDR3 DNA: TGTGCCTCCCTGGGACTAGCGGGCAATGAGCAGTTCTTC. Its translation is CASLGLAGNEQFF.

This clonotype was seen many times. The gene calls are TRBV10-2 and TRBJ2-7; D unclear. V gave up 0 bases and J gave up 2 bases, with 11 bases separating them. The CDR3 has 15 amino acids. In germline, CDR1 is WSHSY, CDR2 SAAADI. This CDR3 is CASSESQIGTYEQYF. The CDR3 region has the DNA TGCGCCAGCAGTGAGTCCCAGATCGGAACCTACGAGCAGTACTTC.

In nucleotides, the CDR3 is TGTGCCAGTAGTATGACGGGATACAGGGGGTACGAGCAGTACTTC. As protein: CASSMTGYRGYEQYF. The chain uses TRBV19 and TRBJ2-7; the match to TRBD1 covers 8 bases. V dropped 3 bases and J dropped 4; count of bases not matched to a gene: 8. The germline CDR1 and CDR2 sequences are LNHDA and SQIVND (reference sequence). CDR3 size: 15 residues.